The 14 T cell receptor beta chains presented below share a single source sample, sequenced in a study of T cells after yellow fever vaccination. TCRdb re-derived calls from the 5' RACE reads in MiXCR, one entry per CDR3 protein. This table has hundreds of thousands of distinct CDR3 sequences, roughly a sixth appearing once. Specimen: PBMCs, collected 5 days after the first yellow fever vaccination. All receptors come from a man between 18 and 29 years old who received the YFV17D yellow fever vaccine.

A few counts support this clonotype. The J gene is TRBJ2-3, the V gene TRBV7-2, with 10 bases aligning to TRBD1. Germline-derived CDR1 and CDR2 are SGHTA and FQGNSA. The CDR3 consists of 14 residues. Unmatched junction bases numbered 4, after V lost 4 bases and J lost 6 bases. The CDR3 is CASSSGQGDDTQYF. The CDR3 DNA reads TGTGCCAGCAGCTCAGGACAGGGGGACGATACGCAGTATTTT.

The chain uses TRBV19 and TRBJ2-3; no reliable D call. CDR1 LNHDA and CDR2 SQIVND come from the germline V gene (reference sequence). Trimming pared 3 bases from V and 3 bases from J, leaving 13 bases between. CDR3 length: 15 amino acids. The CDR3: CASSISREPTDTQYF. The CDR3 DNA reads TGTGCCAGTAGTATTTCCCGAGAACCAACAGATACGCAGTATTTT.

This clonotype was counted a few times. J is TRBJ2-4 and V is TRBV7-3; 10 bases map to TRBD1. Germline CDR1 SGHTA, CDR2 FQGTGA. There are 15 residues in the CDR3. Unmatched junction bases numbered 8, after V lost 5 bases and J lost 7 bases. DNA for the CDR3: TGTGCCAGCAGCCAGGACAGGGGGGTCGACAACATTCAGTACTTC. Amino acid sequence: CASSQDRGVDNIQYF.

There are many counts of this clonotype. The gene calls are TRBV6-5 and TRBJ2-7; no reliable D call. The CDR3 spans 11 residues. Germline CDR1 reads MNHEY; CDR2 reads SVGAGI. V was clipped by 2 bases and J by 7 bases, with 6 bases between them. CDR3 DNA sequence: TGTGCCAGCAGTTACGGCGGTGAGCAGTACGTC. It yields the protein CASSYGGEQYV.

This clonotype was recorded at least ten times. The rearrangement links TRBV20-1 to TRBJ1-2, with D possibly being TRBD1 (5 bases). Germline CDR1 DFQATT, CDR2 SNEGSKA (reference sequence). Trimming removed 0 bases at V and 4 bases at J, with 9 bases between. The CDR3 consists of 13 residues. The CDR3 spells CSARDLGAYGYTF. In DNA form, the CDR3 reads TGCAGTGCTAGAGATCTTGGGGCCTATGGCTACACCTTC.

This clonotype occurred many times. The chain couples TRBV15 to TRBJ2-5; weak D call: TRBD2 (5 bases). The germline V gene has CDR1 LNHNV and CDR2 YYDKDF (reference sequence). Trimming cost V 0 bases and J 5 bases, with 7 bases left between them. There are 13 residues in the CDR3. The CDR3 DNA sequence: TGTGCCACCAGCAGAGATTGGAGGGAGACCCAGTACTTC. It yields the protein CATSRDWRETQYF.

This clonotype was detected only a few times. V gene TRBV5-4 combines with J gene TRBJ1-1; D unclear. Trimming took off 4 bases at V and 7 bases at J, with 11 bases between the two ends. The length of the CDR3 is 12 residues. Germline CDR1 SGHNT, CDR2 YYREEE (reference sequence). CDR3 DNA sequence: TGTGCCAGCAGCACCGCAGTAGGTGAAGCTTTCTTT. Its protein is CASSTAVGEAFF.

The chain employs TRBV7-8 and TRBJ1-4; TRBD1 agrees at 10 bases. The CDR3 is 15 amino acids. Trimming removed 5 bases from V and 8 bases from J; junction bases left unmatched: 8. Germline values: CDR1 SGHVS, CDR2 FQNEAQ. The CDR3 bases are TGTGCCAGCAGCACGCGGACAGGGGGTGGGGAAAAACTGTTTTTT. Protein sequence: CASSTRTGGGEKLFF.

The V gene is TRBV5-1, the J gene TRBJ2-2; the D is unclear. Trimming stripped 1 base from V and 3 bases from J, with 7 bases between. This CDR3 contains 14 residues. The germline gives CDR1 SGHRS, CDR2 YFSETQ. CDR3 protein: CASSLTSDTGELFF. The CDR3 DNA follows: TGCGCCAGCAGCTTGACGTCGGACACCGGGGAGCTGTTTTTT.

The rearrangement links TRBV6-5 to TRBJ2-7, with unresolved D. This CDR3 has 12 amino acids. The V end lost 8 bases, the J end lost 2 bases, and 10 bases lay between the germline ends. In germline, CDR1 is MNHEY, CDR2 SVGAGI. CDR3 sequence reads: CASQSDAYEQYF. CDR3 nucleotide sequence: TGTGCCAGCCAGTCAGATGCCTACGAGCAGTACTTC.

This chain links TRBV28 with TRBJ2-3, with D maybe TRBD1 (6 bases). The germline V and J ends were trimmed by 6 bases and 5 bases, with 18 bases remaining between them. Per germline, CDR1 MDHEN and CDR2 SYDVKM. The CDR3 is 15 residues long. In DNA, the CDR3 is TGTGCCAGCAGCCATCACAGGGTCCGAGGAGATACGCAGTATTTT. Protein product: CASSHHRVRGDTQYF.

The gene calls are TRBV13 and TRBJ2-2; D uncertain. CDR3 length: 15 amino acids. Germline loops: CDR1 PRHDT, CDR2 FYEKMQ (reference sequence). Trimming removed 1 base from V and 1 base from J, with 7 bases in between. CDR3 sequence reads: CASSLVGRNTGELFF. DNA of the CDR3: TGTGCCAGCAGCTTAGTGGGTCGGAACACCGGGGAGCTGTTTTTT.

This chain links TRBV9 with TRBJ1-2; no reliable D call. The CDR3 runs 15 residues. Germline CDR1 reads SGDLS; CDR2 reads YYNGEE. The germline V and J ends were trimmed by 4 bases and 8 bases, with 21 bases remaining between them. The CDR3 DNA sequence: TGTGCCAGCAGCATAGCTACCGCAGGACCCGGCGGCTACACCTTC. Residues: CASSIATAGPGGYTF.

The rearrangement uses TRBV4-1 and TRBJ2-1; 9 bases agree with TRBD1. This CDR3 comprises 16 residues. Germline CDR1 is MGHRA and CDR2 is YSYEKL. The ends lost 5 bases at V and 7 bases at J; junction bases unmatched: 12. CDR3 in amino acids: CASSYGTGFPLNEQFF. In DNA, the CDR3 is TGCGCCAGCAGCTACGGGACAGGGTTCCCTTTGAATGAGCAGTTCTTC.